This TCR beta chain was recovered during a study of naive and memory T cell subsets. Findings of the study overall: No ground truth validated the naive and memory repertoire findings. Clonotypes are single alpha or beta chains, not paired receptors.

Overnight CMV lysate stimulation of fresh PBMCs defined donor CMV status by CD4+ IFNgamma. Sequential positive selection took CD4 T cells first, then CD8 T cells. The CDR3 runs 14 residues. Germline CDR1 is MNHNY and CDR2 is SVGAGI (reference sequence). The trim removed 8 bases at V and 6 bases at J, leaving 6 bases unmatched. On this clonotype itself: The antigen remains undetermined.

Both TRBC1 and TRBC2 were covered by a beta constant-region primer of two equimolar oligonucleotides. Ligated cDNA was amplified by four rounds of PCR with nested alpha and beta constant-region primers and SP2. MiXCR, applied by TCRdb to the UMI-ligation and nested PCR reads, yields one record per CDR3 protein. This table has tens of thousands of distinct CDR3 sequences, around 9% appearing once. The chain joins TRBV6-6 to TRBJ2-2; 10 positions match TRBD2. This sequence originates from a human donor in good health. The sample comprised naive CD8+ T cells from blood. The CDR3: CASGSAGGAGELFF. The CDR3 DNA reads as TGTGCCAGCGGGTCAGCGGGAGGGGCCGGGGAGCTGTTTTTT.